The following is a T cell receptor beta chain sequence with its context. The sample comes from a study of blood T cell repertoires in COVID-19. Study-level background: Samples came from the United States, Italy and Spain, spanning acute and convalescent COVID-19. Sample material is recorded as cDNA or gDNA derived from T cells, B-cell-depleted T cells, or PBMCs.

Original methodology: It was from reference gene primer amplification that nucleated cell counts were estimated. Data came from immunoSEQ multiplex PCR; TCRdb stores just in-frame clones and leaves some out. V, J and clone size were drawn from that table, and D and trimming were deduced from the DNA. Of approximately 12,000 clones in the sample, 80% to 90% were seen once. Sequencing was performed on peripheral blood. The receptor's source is a human donor in a cohort sampled during active COVID-19.

The CDR3 sequence: CASSSRGLGADTQYF. The CDR3 DNA follows: TGTGCCAGCAGCAGTAGGGGACTGGGCGCAGATACGCAGTATTTT. The chain has TRBV7-3 and TRBJ2-3; possibly TRBD2 for D (6 bases). V lost 5 bases to trimming and J lost 4 bases, with 16 bases between them. Germline V gives CDR1 SGHTA, CDR2 FQGTGA. This CDR3 is 15 amino acids long. Combining the CDR3 with reference TRBV7-3 and TRBJ2-3 gives the whole variable domain GAGVSQTPSNKVTEKGKYVELRCDPISGHTALYWYRQSLGQGPEFLIYFQGTGAADDSGLPNDRFFAVRPEGSVSTLKIQRTERGDSAVYLCASSSRGLGADTQYFGPGTRLTVL.